A single sample gave rise to the 30 T cell receptor beta chains below, sequenced in a study of cytotoxic CD8 clonotypes in ibrutinib-treated CLL. Produced via immunoSEQ multiplex PCR; TCRdb's table is partial and in-frame only. This sample has approximately 120,000 clones, with around four fifths found just once. Sequenced material: PBMCs, taken after 24 months of ibrutinib treatment. These receptors were collected from a human donor with chronic lymphocytic leukemia.

This chain uses TRBV5-5 with TRBJ2-5; D is uncertain. The V gene lost 0 bases and the J gene lost 0 bases, with 6 bases spanning the gap. Germline V gives CDR1 SGHKS, CDR2 YYEKEE (reference sequence). The length of the CDR3 is 14 residues. The CDR3 DNA is TGTGCCAGCAGCTTGGAGTCCGACCAAGAGACCCAGTACTTC. Its protein product is CASSLESDQETQYF.

This clone was counted a single time. The chain recombines TRBV7-6 with TRBJ1-2, with 10 nucleotides matching TRBD1. The CDR3 totals 17 residues. Trimming at V came to 3 bases and at J to 4 bases, leaving 11 bases not matched to a gene. Germline CDR1 reads SGHVS; CDR2 reads FNYEAQ. DNA for the CDR3: TGTGCCAGCAGCTTCTTGACAGGGGGCTCCGGGAGCTATGGCTACACCTTC. It yields the protein CASSFLTGGSGSYGYTF.

The chain links TRBV2 to TRBJ1-2, with TRBD1 matching 7 bases. Germline CDR1 reads SNHLY; CDR2 reads FYNNEI. Trimming took 3 bases from V and 4 from J; bases not matched to a gene: 5. The CDR3 runs 14 residues. The CDR3 reads CASSDRGTSYGYTF. CDR3 bases: TGTGCCAGCAGTGACAGGGGGACTTCCTATGGCTACACCTTC. The full variable domain, with the rest looked up from reference TRBV2 and TRBJ1-2, is EPEVTQTPSHQVTQMGQEVILRCVPISNHLYFYWYRQILGQKVEFLVSFYNNEISEKSEIFDDQFSVERPDGSNFTLKIRSTKLEDSAMYFCASSDRGTSYGYTFGSGTRLTVV.

The chain has TRBV5-1 and TRBJ2-2, with 7 bases identical to TRBD1. The CDR3 length is 15 residues. Germline CDR1 and CDR2: SGHRS and YFSETQ. Losses at the gene ends were 0 bases for V and 10 bases for J; bases not matched to a gene: 9. CDR3 region: CASSLGYSGQSELFF. CDR3 coding DNA: TGCGCCAGCAGCTTGGGGTACTCGGGACAGTCGGAGCTGTTTTTT.

This rearrangement joins TRBV5-4 to TRBJ2-1, with D possibly being TRBD1 (6 bases). Germline values: CDR1 SGHNT, CDR2 YYREEE (reference sequence). CDR3 length: 15 amino acids. V lost 0 bases and J lost 3, with 10 bases in between. The CDR3 protein is CASSLGQDYYNEQFF. Here the CDR3 DNA reads TGTGCCAGCAGCTTGGGACAGGATTACTACAATGAGCAGTTCTTC.

The chain employs TRBV27 and TRBJ1-1; D uncertain. The CDR3 covers 14 residues. V dropped 4 bases and J dropped 5 bases, with 14 bases sitting between them. Germline V lookup: CDR1 MNHEY, CDR2 SMNVEV (reference sequence). The CDR3 nucleotides are TGTGCCAGCAGTTCGGACCCCCGAAGAACTGAAGCTTTCTTT. It codes for CASSSDPRRTEAFF.

The V and J genes are TRBV7-2 and TRBJ1-6; D call uncertain. Germline V gives CDR1 SGHTA, CDR2 FQGNSA. The CDR3 length is 13 residues. The V end lost 5 bases, the J end lost 10 bases, and 12 bases lay between the germline ends. CDR3: CASSPQVRSPLHF. The CDR3 nucleotides are TGTGCCAGCAGCCCCCAGGTCAGGTCACCCCTCCACTTT. Full variable domain (missing parts from reference TRBV7-2 and TRBJ1-6): GAGVSQSPSNKVTEKGKDVELRCDPISGHTALYWYRQSLGQGLEFLIYFQGNSAPDKSGLPSDRFSAERTGGSVSTLTIQRTQQEDSAVYLCASSPQVRSPLHFGNGTRLTVT.

The V call is TRBV11-3, the J call TRBJ1-1; D might be TRBD1 (6 bases). The ends were cut back, 5 bases at V and 6 bases at J, with 13 bases in the middle. CDR1 and CDR2 from the germline V gene are SGHNT and YENEEA. This CDR3 contains 13 residues. The CDR3 DNA is TGTGCCAGCAGCCAGATTACAGGGTCTGAAGCTTTCTTT. As protein: CASSQITGSEAFF. Based on the CDR3 plus reference TRBV11-3 and TRBJ1-1, the full variable domain is EAGVVQSPRYKIIEKKQPVAFWCNPISGHNTLYWYLQNLGQGPELLIRYENEEAVDDSQLPKDRFSAERLKGVDSTLKIQPAELGDSAVYLCASSQITGSEAFFGQGTRLTVV.

The chain joins TRBV27 to TRBJ2-3; 7 bases match TRBD2. CDR3 length equals 16 residues. Trimming at V came to 6 bases and at J to 1 base, leaving 10 bases not matched to a gene. Germline CDR1 MNHEY, CDR2 SMNVEV (reference sequence). Written as DNA, the CDR3 is TGTGCCAGCAGCTCCCCAAGCGGGGCGGGCACAGATACGCAGTATTTT. This gives the protein CASSSPSGAGTDTQYF.

The chain couples TRBV14 to TRBJ1-6; no definite D call. The germline V gene encodes CDR1 SGHDN and CDR2 FVKESK. V lost 1 base and J lost 10, with 14 bases in between. CDR3 size: 15 residues. In DNA form, the CDR3 reads TGTGCCAGCAGCCAAGCTAGGGCAGATGGCTCACCCCTCCACTTT. This gives the protein CASSQARADGSPLHF.

This chain connects TRBV5-4 to TRBJ2-1, with TRBD2 as a possible D gene (6 bases). The V end was cut by 1 base, the J end by 3 bases, with 11 bases between. The CDR3 has 15 residues. In germline, CDR1 is SGHNT, CDR2 YYREEE (reference sequence). CDR3 sequence reads: CASSLMGGLYNEQFF. The DNA of the CDR3 is TGTGCCAGCAGCTTGATGGGAGGTCTCTACAATGAGCAGTTCTTC.

The chain recombines TRBV19 with TRBJ1-1; TRBD1 agrees at 7 bases. The germline gives CDR1 LNHDA, CDR2 SQIVND (reference sequence). The CDR3 length is 15 residues. The J segment lost 0 bases and the V segment lost 3 bases, leaving 4 bases of the junction unmatched. The chain's CDR3 is CASSIWDSMNTEAFF. The CDR3 nucleotides read TGTGCCAGTAGTATTTGGGACAGCATGAACACTGAAGCTTTCTTT.

The chain is built from TRBV11-2 and TRBJ1-3; no reliable D call. The CDR3 runs to 13 residues. V was cut by 4 bases and J by 2 bases, with 6 bases left in between. Germline V CDR1 and CDR2: SGHAT, FQNNGV. CDR3 sequence reads: CASSSPPGNTIYF. Here the CDR3 DNA reads TGTGCCAGCAGCTCCCCCCCTGGAAACACCATATATTTT.

This chain uses TRBV10-2 with TRBJ2-3; 11 nucleotides match TRBD2. This CDR3 spans 14 amino acids. The V gene end was trimmed by 8 bases and the J gene end by 2 bases; junction bases not matched to a gene: 3. Germline CDR1 is WSHSY and CDR2 is SAAADI. Here the CDR3 DNA reads TGCGCCAGCGGGACTAGCGGTTACACAGATACGCAGTATTTT. Encoded protein: CASGTSGYTDTQYF.

This clone was seen only a few times. The J gene is TRBJ1-6, the V gene TRBV6-1; a weak D match, TRBD1 (5 bases). V dropped 9 bases and J dropped 6 bases, with 12 bases sitting between them. CDR3 length equals 13 residues. Germline CDR1 reads MNHNS; CDR2 reads SASEGT. The CDR3 is CASFGGGNSPLHF. CDR3 DNA: TGTGCCAGTTTCGGGGGAGGTAATTCACCCCTCCACTTT.

This clone was observed a few times. The chain has TRBV29-1 and TRBJ1-5; D ambiguous. The CDR3 is 14 residues long. Between the trimmed V and J ends, which lost 1 base and 3 bases, there was a span of 10 bases. Per germline, CDR1 SQVTM and CDR2 ANQGSEA. As DNA, the CDR3 is TGCAGCGTTGAAGGGGCAGACCCCAATCAGCCCCAGCATTTT. This encodes CSVEGADPNQPQHF.

The gene calls are TRBV19 and TRBJ1-3; D gene ambiguous. V lost 6 bases, J lost 1 base, and 13 bases lay in between. The CDR3 extends over 15 amino acids. Germline V gene lookup returns CDR1 LNHDA and CDR2 SQIVND (reference sequence). The CDR3 DNA reads as TGTGCCAGTAGCCCGGACTCCAAATCTGGAAACACCATATATTTT. Translated, it gives CASSPDSKSGNTIYF. The entire variable domain, with the rest obtained from reference TRBV19 and TRBJ1-3, is as follows: DGGITQSPKYLFRKEGQNVTLSCEQNLNHDAMYWYRQDPGQGLRLIYYSQIVNDFQKGDIAEGYSVSREKKESFPLTVTSAQKNPTAFYLCASSPDSKSGNTIYFGEGSWLTVV.

The chain couples TRBV7-9 to TRBJ2-2; the D gene is possibly TRBD1 (6 bases). CDR1 SEHNR and CDR2 FQNEAQ come from the germline V gene (reference sequence). Between the trimmed V and J ends, which lost 7 bases and 0 bases, there was a span of 12 bases. The CDR3 contains 15 residues. CDR3 loop: CASTHGGSNTGELFF. CDR3 coding DNA: TGTGCCAGCACCCATGGGGGCTCGAACACCGGGGAGCTGTTTTTT.

The J gene is TRBJ1-1, the V gene TRBV7-6, with D possibly being TRBD1 (5 bases). V lost 1 base and J lost 8, with 5 bases in between. CDR1 and CDR2 (germline): SGHVS, FNYEAQ. The CDR3 is 11 residues long. As DNA, the CDR3 is TGTGCCAGCAGCTTAGACAGGGAAGCTTTCTTT. Amino acids: CASSLDREAFF.

In its sample, this clone was seen a few times. The CDR3 DNA sequence: TGTGCCCTTACAGGGGACTATGGCTACACCTTC. It specifies CALTGDYGYTF. The rearrangement uses TRBV10-3 and TRBJ1-2, with 7 bases identical to TRBD1. The CDR3 is made up of 11 amino acids. The junction had 3 bases not matched to a gene; V was cut back by 11 bases and J by 3 bases. Germline V gene sequence: CDR1 ENHRY, CDR2 SYGVKD.

The chain recombines TRBV5-4 with TRBJ2-5; D is possibly TRBD2 (7 bases). The V end lost 2 bases, the J end lost 4 bases, and 12 bases lay between the germline ends. The germline gives CDR1 SGHNT, CDR2 YYREEE (reference sequence). This CDR3 spans 14 amino acids. The DNA of the CDR3 is TGTGCCAGCAGCTTACGGGGGGCCCCAGAGACCCAGTACTTC. It specifies CASSLRGAPETQYF. Full variable domain (outside the CDR3, taken from reference TRBV5-4 and TRBJ2-5): ETGVTQSPTHLIKTRGQQVTLRCSSQSGHNTVSWYQQALGQGPQFIFQYYREEENGRGNFPPRFSGLQFPNYSSELNVNALELDDSALYLCASSLRGAPETQYFGPGTRLLVL.

This chain links TRBV13 with TRBJ2-2, with TRBD1 matching 9 bases. V lost 4 bases to trimming and J lost 6 bases; unmatched junction nucleotides: 18. The CDR3 is made up of 19 amino acids. Germline CDR1 is PRHDT and CDR2 is FYEKMQ (reference sequence). CDR3 sequence reads: CASSSPGQGGWSVPGELFF. DNA of the CDR3: TGTGCCAGCAGCTCGCCGGGACAGGGAGGTTGGAGTGTTCCCGGGGAGCTGTTTTTT.

The table lists this clone with a few counts. The chain carries TRBV14 and TRBJ2-2; 11 bases match TRBD2. This CDR3 spans 18 amino acids. Per germline, CDR1 SGHDN and CDR2 FVKESK. V was pared by 0 bases and J by 6 bases, with 9 bases of the junction left unmatched. CDR3 DNA: TGTGCCAGCAGCCAAGAGGCCCAACTAGCGGGGGTCGCCGGGGAGCTGTTTTTT. It is translated as CASSQEAQLAGVAGELFF. Combining the CDR3 with reference TRBV14 and TRBJ2-2 gives the whole variable domain EAGVTQFPSHSVIEKGQTVTLRCDPISGHDNLYWYRRVMGKEIKFLLHFVKESKQDESGMPNNRFLAERTGGTYSTLKVQPAELEDSGVYFCASSQEAQLAGVAGELFFGEGSRLTVL.

The chain uses TRBV19 and TRBJ2-1; maybe TRBD2 (5 bases). The CDR3 length is 12 residues. Germline V gene sequence: CDR1 LNHDA, CDR2 SQIVND (reference sequence). Trimming removed 7 bases at V and 4 bases at J, with 8 bases between. The CDR3 protein is CASTEGYNEQFF. CDR3 DNA sequence: TGTGCCAGTACAGAGGGATACAATGAGCAGTTCTTC.

The table lists this clone with a count of one. The V and J genes are TRBV13 and TRBJ2-1; tentative D call: TRBD1 (5 bases). Trimming took off 6 bases at V and 9 bases at J, with 18 bases between the two ends. Germline-derived CDR1 and CDR2 are PRHDT and FYEKMQ (reference sequence). CDR3 length: 14 residues. CDR3 DNA: TGTGCCAGCAGTTCCTCGATTCAGGGTAGTGAGCAGTTCTTC. The encoded protein is CASSSSIQGSEQFF.

This chain joins TRBV7-8 and TRBJ1-2; weak D call: TRBD1 (5 bases). V was pared by 8 bases and J by 2 bases, with 12 bases between. This CDR3 comprises 13 residues. Germline CDR1 is SGHVS and CDR2 is FQNEAQ. Here the CDR3 reads CASSARGNYGYTF. The CDR3 DNA follows: TGTGCCAGCTCGGCCCGGGGGAACTATGGCTACACCTTC.

The V gene is TRBV5-4, the J gene TRBJ1-1; 11 bases are a match to TRBD1. Trimming took 3 bases from V and 2 from J; bases not matched to a gene: 3. In germline, CDR1 is SGHNT, CDR2 YYREEE (reference sequence). The CDR3 covers 15 residues. The CDR3 sequence is CASSSGQGVNTEAFF. The CDR3 DNA is TGTGCCAGCAGCTCGGGACAGGGGGTAAACACTGAAGCTTTCTTT.

This clone came up a few times. The chain is built from TRBV6-1 and TRBJ2-7, with 7 positions matching TRBD1. This CDR3 is 14 amino acids long. V shed 3 bases, J shed 9 bases, and the junction held 11 bases outside the gene matches. The germline V gene has CDR1 MNHNS and CDR2 SASEGT. CDR3 nucleotides: TGTGCCAGCAGTGATCTGGACAGGCCCCGTGTGCAGTACTTC. Amino acid sequence: CASSDLDRPRVQYF.

The CDR3 protein is CASSPRAGGETQYF. DNA of the CDR3: TGTGCCAGCAGCCCTAGGGCGGGAGGGGAGACCCAGTACTTC. The chain couples TRBV2 to TRBJ2-5; 9 nucleotides match TRBD2. J gave up 5 bases and V 6 bases, and 7 bases lay outside the gene matches. Germline V gives CDR1 SNHLY, CDR2 FYNNEI. CDR3 length: 14 amino acids.

In its sample, this clone was seen once. The chain has TRBV5-6 and TRBJ2-1, with D unclear. Trimming removed 4 bases from V and 0 bases from J, with 14 bases in between. There are 16 residues in the CDR3. Germline V gives CDR1 SGHDT, CDR2 YYEEEE. The CDR3 sequence is CASSLLGGGSYNEQFF. The CDR3 DNA sequence: TGTGCCAGCAGCCTCCTCGGTGGTGGCTCCTACAATGAGCAGTTCTTC.